The clone carrying this T cell receptor (beta chain) was picked up a small number of times. Its antigen is currently unknown. Graves' hyperthyroidism qualified as stable when ophthalmopathy did not progress within 18 months. Newly diagnosed patients aged 18 to 65 had hyperthyroidism of under 2 months' duration. This entry comes from a study of T cells in Graves' hyperthyroidism and ophthalmopathy. Points from the study as a whole: The majority of expanded thyroid clonotypes above 0.001 also appeared in blood.

The investigators amplified TCR beta CDR3 regions from RNA transcripts. HTBI primers were used for first-round RT-PCR of the TCR CDR3. TCRdb processed the multiplex PCR reads anew with MiXCR; each CDR3 protein has one entry. Of some 720,000 distinct CDR3 sequences detected, around 15% appear once; the ten largest clones hold under 8.5%. The sequence was obtained from a man aged 18 to 29 with Graves' hyperthyroidism. The sample was blood.

The CDR3 DNA follows: TGTGCCAGCAGCCCGATAGCGGGAGGGATAGATACGCAGTATTTT. Protein product: CASSPIAGGIDTQYF. The chain joins TRBV27 to TRBJ2-3; TRBD2 matches 11 bases. V shed 6 bases and J 5 bases; nucleotides not matched to a gene: 7. The CDR3 covers 15 residues. Germline CDR1 is MNHEY and CDR2 is SMNVEV (reference sequence).